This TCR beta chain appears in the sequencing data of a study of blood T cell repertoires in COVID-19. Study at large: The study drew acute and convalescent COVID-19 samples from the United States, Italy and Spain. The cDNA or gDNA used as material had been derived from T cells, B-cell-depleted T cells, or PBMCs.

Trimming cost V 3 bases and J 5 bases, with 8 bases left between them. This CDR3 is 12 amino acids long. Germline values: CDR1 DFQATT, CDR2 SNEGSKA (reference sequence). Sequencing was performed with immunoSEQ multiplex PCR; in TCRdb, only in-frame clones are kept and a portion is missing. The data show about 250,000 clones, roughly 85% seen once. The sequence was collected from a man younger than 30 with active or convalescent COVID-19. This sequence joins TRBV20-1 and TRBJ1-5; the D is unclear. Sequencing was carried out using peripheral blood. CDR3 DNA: TGCAGTGCTAGTCGTCGAGATCAGCCCCAGCATTTT. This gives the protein CSASRRDQPQHF.